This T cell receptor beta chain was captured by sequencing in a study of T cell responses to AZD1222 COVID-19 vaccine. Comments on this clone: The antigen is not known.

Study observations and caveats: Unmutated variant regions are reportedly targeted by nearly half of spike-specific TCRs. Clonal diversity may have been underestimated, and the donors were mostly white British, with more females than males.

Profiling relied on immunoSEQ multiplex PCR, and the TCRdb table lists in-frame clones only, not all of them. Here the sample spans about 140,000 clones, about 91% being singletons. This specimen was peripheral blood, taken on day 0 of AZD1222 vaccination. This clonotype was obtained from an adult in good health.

CDR3 nucleotide sequence: TGCGCCAGCAGTCTTACAGGGGGAGTCGGGGAAAAACTGTTTTTT. Its protein product is CASSLTGGVGEKLFF. The rearrangement joins TRBV4-3 to TRBJ1-4, with TRBD1 identical over 8 bases. Per germline, CDR1 LGHNA and CDR2 YSLEER. The CDR3 spans 15 residues. V gave up 6 bases and J gave up 8 bases; unmatched junction bases: 11.